A single sample gave rise to the 11 T cell receptor beta chains below, sequenced in a study of shared clonotypes between healthy human individuals. Generated by immunoSEQ multiplex PCR, the TCRdb table keeps only in-frame clones and is missing some. The table records approximately 1.5 million clones, 95% to 99% of them present only once. The sequencing sample was made of naive CD4+ T cells sorted from blood. Subset meaning: CD45RA+ positively selected. These receptors all stem from a man in his thirties or forties in good health.

The chain is built from TRBV2 and TRBJ1-1, with TRBD1 identical over 11 bases. The CDR3 is 14 residues long. Germline values: CDR1 SNHLY, CDR2 FYNNEI. J was trimmed by 9 bases and V by 5 bases; bases with no gene match: 8. In DNA form, the CDR3 reads TGTGCCAGCAGTCAAACCGGGACAGGGGGGAAAGCTTTCTTT. As protein: CASSQTGTGGKAFF.

The chain carries TRBV7-3 and TRBJ1-2, with D perhaps matching TRBD1 (5 bases). CDR1 and CDR2 from the germline V gene are SGHTA and FQGTGA. The CDR3 runs 14 residues. V was trimmed by 2 bases and J by 7 bases, leaving 14 bases between them. As DNA, the CDR3 is TGTGCCAGCAGCTTATCCGGCGGGGGACGTGGCTACACCTTC. Encoded protein: CASSLSGGGRGYTF.

The chain is built from TRBV10-3 and TRBJ2-3; D possibly corresponds to TRBD1 (6 bases). Per the germline V gene, CDR1 is ENHRY and CDR2 is SYGVKD. V lost 2 bases, J lost 2 bases, and 11 bases lay in between. This CDR3 spans 15 amino acids. CDR3 DNA: TGTGCCATCAGTGAGGCCACAGGGTTCACAGATACGCAGTATTTT. It codes for CAISEATGFTDTQYF.

The chain combines TRBV5-4 with TRBJ2-1, with D tentatively TRBD2 (5 bases). Germline values: CDR1 SGHNT, CDR2 YYREEE (reference sequence). CDR3 size: 15 residues. V gave up 0 bases and J gave up 3 bases, with 10 bases separating them. The CDR3 DNA follows: TGTGCCAGCAGCTTGGTCCAGCGGTTCTACAATGAGCAGTTCTTC. Translating it yields CASSLVQRFYNEQFF.

The chain couples TRBV9 to TRBJ2-1; D may be TRBD1 (6 bases). Trimming removed 0 bases at V and 4 bases at J, with 14 bases between. Germline V CDR1 and CDR2: SGDLS, YYNGEE. The CDR3 is made up of 16 amino acids. CDR3 coding DNA: TGTGCCAGCAGCGTAGAACTAGGACAGAGATACAATGAGCAGTTCTTC. Encoded protein: CASSVELGQRYNEQFF.

V and J are TRBV4-1 and TRBJ2-1, with 7 bases identical to TRBD1. This CDR3 is 15 amino acids long. Unmatched junction bases numbered 7, after V lost 4 bases and J lost 4 bases. Germline loops: CDR1 MGHRA, CDR2 YSYEKL. The CDR3 loop reads CASSPVPDRYNEQFF. The CDR3 DNA reads as TGCGCCAGCAGCCCAGTACCGGACAGGTACAATGAGCAGTTCTTC.

The CDR3 coding sequence is TGTGCCAGCAGCCCAAGACCGGGGAGGGAGCAGTACTTC. Protein sequence: CASSPRPGREQYF. The V and J genes are TRBV14 and TRBJ2-7, with TRBD2 as a possible D gene (6 bases). CDR3 length: 13 amino acids. Germline CDR1 is SGHDN and CDR2 is FVKESK. V gave up 4 bases and J gave up 7 bases, with 14 bases separating them.

This chain joins TRBV7-9 and TRBJ1-1, with 11 bases fitting TRBD1. This CDR3 region has 15 residues. CDR1 is SEHNR, CDR2 FQNEAQ, per germline (reference sequence). The trim removed 5 bases at V and 5 bases at J, leaving 7 bases unmatched. DNA of the CDR3: TGTGCCAGCAGCGGATTGGACAGGGGGCAGACTGAAGCTTTCTTT. Translated, it gives CASSGLDRGQTEAFF.

This sequence joins TRBV6-6 and TRBJ1-5, with 9 bases matching TRBD1. CDR1 and CDR2 (germline): MNHNY, SVGAGI (reference sequence). Losses at the gene ends were 6 bases for V and 2 bases for J; bases not matched to a gene: 5. There are 15 residues in the CDR3. DNA for the CDR3: TGTGCCAGCAGCAGGGACAGGGATCGCAATCAGCCCCAGCATTTT. Its translation: CASSRDRDRNQPQHF.

Written as DNA, the CDR3 is TGTGCCAGCAGCTTAAGTCCAATTCAGGCAGCAACTAATGAAAAACTGTTTTTT. This codes for CASSLSPIQAATNEKLFF. This chain links TRBV5-5 with TRBJ1-4; no clear D gene. This CDR3 region has 18 residues. The V and J ends lost 2 bases and 0 bases respectively, with 17 bases between them. Germline CDR1 and CDR2: SGHKS and YYEKEE (reference sequence).

This clone was observed once. V gene TRBV30 combines with J gene TRBJ2-5; tentative D call: TRBD1 (6 bases). Germline V gene data show CDR1 as GTSNPN and CDR2 as SVGIG (reference sequence). Deletions cut 5 bases from V and 1 base from J, with 17 bases between. The CDR3 sequence is 15 residues long. CDR3 region: CAWGPATGPQETQYF. The CDR3 nucleotides read TGTGCCTGGGGCCCCGCCACAGGGCCCCAAGAGACCCAGTACTTC.